This T cell receptor (beta chain) was sequenced in a study of CXCR3-negative and CXCR3-positive naive CD8 T cells (dated by TCRdb to the late 2010s). With regard to the full study: In total, approximately 140 million TRB reads were obtained, or roughly 1.5 +/- 0.3 million reads per library. Data from around ten donors, pooled across two independent experiments, went into the diversity and physicochemical repertoire analyses. TRBV-TRBJ cluster analysis included naive subsets from about 5 donors and memory cells from 3 donors. Study-wide conclusions, independent of this receptor: CXCR3 expression partially decreased after cryopreservation, so most assays used freshly isolated PBMCs. Comparably high repertoire diversity was found in both naive subsets, whereas much lower repertoire diversity was found in memory CD8+ T cells. Within the same donor, TRBV-TRBJ usage looked similar between naive CXCR3-negative and CXCR3-positive cells, but memory cells had distinct patterns. Surface CD5, linked to self-reactivity in mice, was comparable between naive subsets; TCR interaction strength was therefore also inferred from TRB CDR3 physicochemical properties.

TCRdb records NextSeq 550 as the sequencer. The Human TCR Profiling Kit (MiLaboratory) was used to make UMI-labeled 5' RACE TRB cDNA libraries. The full amount of extracted RNA was used for cDNA synthesis, and the full amount of resulting cDNA was used for PCR amplification. The libraries were made side by side, with each library going through the same number of PCR cycles. In the authors' own workflow: With a requirement of at least two reads per UMI, MIGEC and MiXCR extracted about 50,000 +/- 10,000 unique UMI-labeled TRB cDNA molecules per library. On average, about 40,000 +/- 10,000 functional in-frame TRB CDR3 nucleotide clonotypes lacking stop codons were found per library. Diversity metrics, including normalized Shannon-Wiener and Chao1, were computed in VDJtools after downsampling to 5000 UMI-labeled TRB molecules per sample. VDJtools was used to calculate clonotype-size-weighted physicochemical properties of the central five CDR3 residues, namely interaction energy, strength, volume and Kidera factor 4. TCRdb reanalyzed the reads, keeping one entry per CDR3 protein sequence and omitting DNA. None of the V and J calls come from the authors' own analysis; TCRdb made them. This sample's table contains about 43,000 distinct CDR3 sequences. Clones ranked in the top ten supply about 11% of the sample.

Each CD8+ T cell subset was flow-sorted in triplicate, and 250,000 to 300,000 cells per subset were placed directly into RLT lysis buffer. Using standard density gradient centrifugation, peripheral blood mononuclear cells were isolated from buffy coats. Total RNA was extracted from sorted cells with an RNeasy Mini Kit. CDR1 and CDR2, looked up from the germline V gene, are MDHEN and SYDVKM. The cysteine opens and the phenylalanine closes a CDR3 of 14 amino acids. No DNA accompanies this entry. With regard to this clonotype: What this receptor recognizes is not known.

The chain employs TRBV28 and TRBJ1-6; the D call of TRBD1 rests on TCRdb alone, since no DNA is present to check it. Sequenced material: memory CD8+ T cells from blood. The sample's cell subset or site label, in plain terms: conventional CD8+ memory T cells (TMEM), sorted as controls. The source of this sequence is a human donor in good health. Some clones in this sample may be carry-over from other donors' samples. The CDR3 sequence is CASSGTAYNSPLHF.